This T cell receptor (beta chain) was captured in a study of cytomegalovirus exposure and HLA in healthy donors. About the study: Among over 300 genotyped donors, around 80% fell in the Caucasian-associated ancestry cluster.

V dropped 1 base and J dropped 12; count of bases not matched to a gene: 30. The CDR3 totals 21 residues. Points from the study as a whole: A likely sequencing artifact accounted for one observed cluster of highly shared sequence variants.

As concerns this clone: Its matching antigen is unknown.

The study ran its PCR with 60 Vbeta and 13 Jbeta primers. Assay used: immunoSEQ multiplex PCR; TCRdb lists only in-frame clones, some missing. The repertoire consists of more than 110,000 clones, with 76% occurring once and the leading ten covering under 4.5%. V usage is TRBV23-1 and J usage is TRBJ2-7; 10 positions match TRBD2. TRBV23-1 is known as an ORF, though its function is uncertain. Sequencing was done on a sample of PBMCs. This sequence was found in a man younger than 30 in good health and CMV-seronegative. The CDR3, as DNA: TGCGCCAGCAGTCAATGGAGGATCTACGTAGAGCGGGAGGGCTTTAAGGACCGACCGTACTTC. Protein product: CASSQWRIYVEREGFKDRPYF.